The 27 T cell receptor beta chains below were found in one sample sequenced in a study of T cell responses to AZD1222 COVID-19 vaccine. Only in-frame clones appear in the TCRdb table, and some are missing; sequencing was by immunoSEQ multiplex PCR. The table shows 150,000 to 200,000 clones, with 90% to 95% occurring only once. The sequencing here drew on peripheral blood, taken on day 0 of AZD1222 vaccination. Receptors were obtained from an adult in good health.

This rearrangement joins TRBV4-1 to TRBJ1-2, with D possibly matching TRBD1 (5 bases). V shed 0 bases and J shed 7 bases, with 12 bases lying between them. Germline V lookup: CDR1 MGHRA, CDR2 YSYEKL. The CDR3 covers 14 residues. CDR3 bases: TGCGCCAGCAGCCAAGAAGCAGGGTTCCGTGGCTACACCTTC. Amino acids: CASSQEAGFRGYTF.

This rearrangement joins TRBV5-1 to TRBJ2-6; D might be TRBD1 or TRBD2, each matching 5 bases. V lost 0 bases and J 13 bases, leaving 8 bases between the germline ends. This CDR3 is 12 amino acids long. CDR1 is SGHRS and CDR2 is YFSETQ in the germline V gene. The CDR3: CASSLGGKVLTF. The CDR3 coding sequence is TGCGCCAGCAGCTTGGGGGGGAAAGTCCTGACTTTC.

The chain uses TRBV10-2 and TRBJ1-6; 12 bases match TRBD1. V lost 4 bases to trimming and J lost 6 bases; unmatched junction nucleotides: 10. Looked up from germline, CDR1 is WSHSY and CDR2 is SAAADI. CDR3 length equals 18 residues. CDR3 in amino acids: CASSGGTGGDSTNSPLHF. The CDR3 region has the DNA TGCGCCAGCAGTGGCGGGACAGGGGGCGATTCCACTAATTCACCCCTCCACTTT.

The rearrangement uses TRBV13 and TRBJ1-2, with TRBD1 as a possible D gene (6 bases). V was clipped by 3 bases and J by 7 bases, with 9 bases between them. Germline CDR1 reads PRHDT; CDR2 reads FYEKMQ (reference sequence). The CDR3 covers 12 residues. The CDR3 DNA reads TGTGCCAGCAGCTTGGGGGGCTTTGGCTACACCTTC. Protein product: CASSLGGFGYTF.

This chain connects TRBV28 to TRBJ1-5; unclear D gene. V was trimmed by 8 bases and J by 11 bases, leaving 19 bases between them. The CDR3 runs 13 residues. Germline CDR1 and CDR2: MDHEN and SYDVKM. The CDR3 sequence: CASLSSIPRSQHF. The CDR3 DNA reads as TGTGCCAGCTTATCTTCGATTCCGCGGTCCCAGCATTTT.

The chain uses TRBV15 and TRBJ1-3; 8 positions agree with TRBD1. Germline V lookup: CDR1 LNHNV, CDR2 YYDKDF (reference sequence). V lost 0 bases to trimming and J lost 0 bases; unmatched junction nucleotides: 13. This CDR3 has 20 amino acids. CDR3 region: CATSRDVRTGRFNSGNTIYF. CDR3 coding DNA: TGTGCCACCAGCAGAGATGTCCGGACAGGGAGGTTCAACTCTGGAAACACCATATATTTT.

The chain carries TRBV5-4 and TRBJ1-2; D is unclear. The germline V gene encodes CDR1 SGHNT and CDR2 YYREEE (reference sequence). Trimming left V 0 bases short and J 3 bases short, with 9 bases between. This CDR3 comprises 14 residues. The chain's CDR3 is CASSLVGIHYGYTF. DNA for the CDR3: TGTGCCAGCAGCTTGGTAGGGATCCACTATGGCTACACCTTC.

The chain is built from TRBV5-4 and TRBJ2-3; 10 bases line up with TRBD2. With 4 bases clipped from V and 0 bases from J, the junction kept 5 bases outside the gene matches. CDR3 length: 16 residues. CDR1 and CDR2 from the germline V gene are SGHNT and YYREEE (reference sequence). The CDR3 loop reads CASSQTSGESTDTQYF. CDR3 bases: TGTGCCAGCAGCCAAACTAGCGGGGAAAGCACAGATACGCAGTATTTT.

This rearrangement joins TRBV10-3 to TRBJ1-1, with 7 nucleotides matching TRBD1. Looked up from germline, CDR1 is ENHRY and CDR2 is SYGVKD. V was clipped by 6 bases and J by 2 bases; unmatched bases: 9. The CDR3 has 15 amino acids. The CDR3 is CAISNGRGSNTEAFF. The CDR3 coding sequence is TGTGCCATCAGCAACGGCAGGGGGTCTAACACTGAAGCTTTCTTT.

This chain connects TRBV7-9 to TRBJ1-4; D unresolved. V was trimmed by 1 base and J by 5 bases, leaving 11 bases between them. Germline V lookup: CDR1 SEHNR, CDR2 FQNEAQ (reference sequence). This CDR3 spans 15 amino acids. The CDR3 DNA sequence: TGTGCCAGCAGCTTAGACTATCGTCAGAATGAAAAACTGTTTTTT. Its protein is CASSLDYRQNEKLFF. Based on the CDR3 plus reference TRBV7-9 and TRBJ1-4, the full variable domain is DTGVSQNPRHKITKRGQNVTFRCDPISEHNRLYWYRQTLGQGPEFLTYFQNEAQLEKSRLLSDRFSAERPKGSFSTLEIQRTEQGDSAMYLCASSLDYRQNEKLFFGSGTQLSVL.

The chain combines TRBV6-5 with TRBJ1-1, with 10 bases lining up with TRBD1. The trim removed 6 bases at V and 1 base at J, leaving 5 bases unmatched. CDR1 is MNHEY, CDR2 SVGAGI, per germline. The CDR3 length is 15 residues. DNA for the CDR3: TGTGCCAGCAGCCCAAGGACAGGGGGGAACACTGAAGCTTTCTTT. Its protein product is CASSPRTGGNTEAFF.

CDR3 DNA: TGCGCCAGCAGCCGGATCATACGGTCTGACGAAAAACTGTTTTTT. This encodes CASSRIIRSDEKLFF. The rearrangement links TRBV4-3 to TRBJ1-4; D gene uncertain. Trimming took 4 bases from V and 8 from J, leaving 17 bases between them. The CDR3 has 15 residues. Germline CDR1 reads LGHNA; CDR2 reads YSLEER.

The rearrangement links TRBV19 to TRBJ1-2; 9 positions agree with TRBD1. The CDR3 consists of 14 residues. After removal of 4 bases from V and 8 bases from J, the junction contained 8 bases not matched to a gene. The germline CDR1 and CDR2 sequences are LNHDA and SQIVND (reference sequence). The CDR3 here is CASSTTGTGFGYTF. CDR3 in DNA: TGTGCCAGTAGTACCACCGGGACAGGGTTCGGCTACACCTTC. The full variable domain, its missing parts supplied by reference TRBV19 and TRBJ1-2, is DGGITQSPKYLFRKEGQNVTLSCEQNLNHDAMYWYRQDPGQGLRLIYYSQIVNDFQKGDIAEGYSVSREKKESFPLTVTSAQKNPTAFYLCASSTTGTGFGYTFGSGTRLTVV.

CDR3 loop: CASSIYEGNYGYTF. CDR3 coding DNA: TGTGCCAGTAGTATCTACGAGGGGAACTATGGCTACACCTTC. This chain joins TRBV19 and TRBJ1-2, with D possibly matching TRBD1 (5 bases). Trimming left V 3 bases short and J 2 bases short, with 10 bases between. The CDR3 consists of 14 residues. Germline assignment: CDR1 LNHDA and CDR2 SQIVND (reference sequence).

Notes on this clone: The sample carries other DNA sequences with the same CDR3. The chain carries TRBV12-3 or TRBV12-4 and TRBJ1-1; no definite D call. The ends were cut back, 1 base at V and 3 bases at J, with 3 bases in the middle. The CDR3 totals 12 residues. CDR3 residues: CASSLGYTEAFF. Here the CDR3 DNA reads TGTGCCAGCAGTTTAGGGTACACTGAAGCTTTCTTT.

The V call is TRBV7-2, the J call TRBJ1-5; a weak D match, TRBD1 (5 bases). CDR1 and CDR2 from the germline V gene are SGHTA and FQGNSA. V was trimmed by 4 bases and J by 7 bases, leaving 8 bases between them. The length of the CDR3 is 12 residues. For the CDR3, the DNA is TGTGCCAGCAGCTGGGGGAGGCAGCCCCAGCATTTT. Translating it yields CASSWGRQPQHF. Looking up the rest from reference TRBV7-2 and TRBJ1-5 gives the full variable domain: GAGVSQSPSNKVTEKGKDVELRCDPISGHTALYWYRQSLGQGLEFLIYFQGNSAPDKSGLPSDRFSAERTGGSVSTLTIQRTQQEDSAVYLCASSWGRQPQHFGDGTRLSIL.

The chain links TRBV7-8 to TRBJ2-1, with D hard to call. Trimming removed 5 bases at V and 4 bases at J, with 12 bases between. The CDR3 is 14 amino acids. Germline CDR1 and CDR2: SGHVS and FQNEAQ. This chain's CDR3 is CASSTELSYNEQFF. The CDR3 DNA reads as TGTGCCAGCAGCACCGAACTAAGTTACAATGAGCAGTTCTTC.

The chain joins TRBV3-1 (or the pseudogene TRBV3-2) to TRBJ2-3; 10 bases line up with TRBD2. The CDR3 is made up of 19 amino acids. Germline loops: CDR1 LGHDT, CDR2 YNNKEL (reference sequence). V shed 2 bases, J shed 0 bases, and the junction held 11 bases outside the gene matches. The DNA for the CDR3 is TGTGCCAGCAGCCAAACACGTAGCGGGGGGCCGGGTAGCACAGATACGCAGTATTTT. Translated, it gives CASSQTRSGGPGSTDTQYF.

The chain is built from TRBV6-5 and TRBJ1-1, with D uncertain. The CDR3 length is 14 residues. The V gene lost 0 bases and the J gene lost 4 bases, with 9 bases spanning the gap. Germline CDR1 reads MNHEY; CDR2 reads SVGAGI. CDR3 nucleotide sequence: TGTGCCAGCAGTTACTCGATACGGGGCACTGAAGCTTTCTTT. Its translation is CASSYSIRGTEAFF.

V gene TRBV5-6 combines with J gene TRBJ2-1, with 7 bases identical to TRBD2. Germline V CDR1 and CDR2: SGHDT, YYEEEE. The V and J ends lost 2 bases and 0 bases, in that order; junction bases with no gene match: 5. This CDR3 is built from 16 residues. The CDR3 DNA sequence: TGTGCCAGCAGCTTAGAAGCGGGGAGCTCCTACAATGAGCAGTTCTTC. Translated, it gives CASSLEAGSSYNEQFF.

The genes are TRBV9 and TRBJ2-1; weak D call: TRBD1 (6 bases). The CDR3 covers 13 residues. Germline V gene lookup returns CDR1 SGDLS and CDR2 YYNGEE. V shed 0 bases and J shed 9 bases, with 10 bases lying between them. The CDR3, as DNA: TGTGCCAGCAGCGTAGTGGGGGCGCTTGAGCAGTTCTTC. Protein sequence: CASSVVGALEQFF. Based on the CDR3 plus reference TRBV9 and TRBJ2-1, the full variable domain is DSGVTQTPKHLITATGQRVTLRCSPRSGDLSVYWYQQSLDQGLQFLIQYYNGEERAKGNILERFSAQQFPDLHSELNLSSLELGDSALYFCASSVVGALEQFFGPGTRLTVL.

This chain joins TRBV28 and TRBJ1-1; D possibly corresponds to TRBD1 (6 bases). Per germline, CDR1 MDHEN and CDR2 SYDVKM. V was shortened by 1 base and J by 8 bases, with 17 bases between the two germline ends. This CDR3 contains 15 residues. CDR3 residues: CASSLSYRAQLEAFF. Written as DNA, the CDR3 is TGTGCCAGCAGTTTATCTTACAGGGCACAACTAGAAGCTTTCTTT.

The rearrangement uses TRBV7-2 and TRBJ2-3; weak D call: TRBD2 (5 bases). Trimming removed 1 base from V and 1 base from J, with 18 bases in between. Germline loops: CDR1 SGHTA, CDR2 FQGNSA. The CDR3 length is 18 residues. The CDR3 DNA follows: TGTGCCAGCAGCTTAGACGGGGAGTCGGGGTTGGGCACAGATACGCAGTATTTT. Protein product: CASSLDGESGLGTDTQYF.

This chain connects TRBV6-1 to TRBJ2-7; 7 bases agree with TRBD2. The CDR3 loop spans 16 amino acids. With V trimmed by 4 bases and J by 4 bases, 13 bases remained unmatched. Per germline, CDR1 MNHNS and CDR2 SASEGT. The CDR3 is CASSGRTRRDTYEQYF. In DNA, the CDR3 is TGTGCCAGCAGTGGCCGGACTAGAAGAGATACTTACGAGCAGTACTTC.

This chain joins TRBV5-1 and TRBJ2-1; D is ambiguous. V was trimmed by 4 bases and J by 4 bases, leaving 9 bases between them. Germline assignment: CDR1 SGHRS and CDR2 YFSETQ. CDR3 length equals 13 residues. This CDR3 is CASSNRTYNEQFF. The CDR3 region has the DNA TGCGCCAGCAGCAATAGAACTTACAATGAGCAGTTCTTC.

The chain links TRBV2 to TRBJ1-3; D is uncertain. The CDR3 has 13 residues. The V end lost 4 bases, the J end lost 4 bases, and 8 bases lay between the germline ends. CDR1 SNHLY and CDR2 FYNNEI come from the germline V gene. The DNA of the CDR3 is TGTGCCAGCAGTGGGGGTGCAGGAAACACCATATATTTT. Encoded protein: CASSGGAGNTIYF.

V usage is TRBV3-1 (or the pseudogene TRBV3-2) and J usage is TRBJ2-5; no clear D gene. Trimming took off 5 bases at V and 2 bases at J, with 6 bases between the two ends. This CDR3 spans 12 amino acids. Germline V CDR1 and CDR2: LGHDT, YNNKEL (reference sequence). The CDR3 DNA is TGTGCCAGCAGCTTACCTCAAGAGACCCAGTACTTC. Encoded protein: CASSLPQETQYF.